The 32 T cell receptor beta chains listed next were all sequenced from one sample in a study of blood T cells in healthy people across ages. A sample-barcoded 5' primer and a J-beta primer mix were used in a second PCR of about 7 to 12 cycles. TCRdb analysed the 5' RACE reads with MiXCR anew, one entry per CDR3 protein. The sample has 1.6 million or so distinct CDR3 sequences, around 35% seen once; the top ten hold roughly 10%. Source material: blood. The receptor source for this set is a woman aged 25 to 39 in good health.

CDR3 DNA: TGTGCCAGCAGTTTAGGGGCCGGGAGGGGAGTAGAAGATACGCAGTATTTT. As protein: CASSLGAGRGVEDTQYF. This chain uses TRBV28 with TRBJ2-3; 8 nucleotides agree with TRBD2. This CDR3 is built from 17 residues. V shed 2 bases, J shed 5 bases, and the junction held 12 bases outside the gene matches. CDR1 and CDR2 (germline): MDHEN, SYDVKM.

This chain connects TRBV12-3 or TRBV12-4 to TRBJ2-3; 12 nucleotides line up with TRBD2. With 6 bases clipped from V and 5 bases from J, the junction kept 9 bases outside the gene matches. This CDR3 is 16 amino acids long. As DNA, the CDR3 is TGTGCCAGCAGCTCACTAGCGGGGGGCCGAAAAGATACGCAGTATTTT. It specifies CASSSLAGGRKDTQYF.

The rearrangement links TRBV27 to TRBJ2-7; 7 bases line up with TRBD1. The CDR3 loop spans 15 amino acids. In germline, CDR1 is MNHEY, CDR2 SMNVEV (reference sequence). Trimming at V came to 4 bases and at J to 5 bases, leaving 11 bases not matched to a gene. The CDR3 coding sequence is TGTGCCAGCAGTTCGCCGGGACAGAGGCCGCACGAGCAGTACTTC. It specifies CASSSPGQRPHEQYF.

This chain joins TRBV20-1 and TRBJ1-5; weak D call: TRBD1 (6 bases). Germline CDR1 is DFQATT and CDR2 is SNEGSKA (reference sequence). Trimming pared 6 bases from V and 5 bases from J, leaving 17 bases between. This CDR3 is built from 14 residues. CDR3 sequence (DNA): TGCAGTGCCCTAAGGGGGGGCAGGGATCAGCCCCAGCATTTT. Residues: CSALRGGRDQPQHF.

In DNA form, the CDR3 reads TGTGCCAGCAGCCCCGGACAGGTAGAAGGGGAGACCCAGTACTTC. Protein product: CASSPGQVEGETQYF. The chain joins TRBV5-4 to TRBJ2-5, with 7 bases lining up with TRBD1. Germline CDR1 and CDR2: SGHNT and YYREEE (reference sequence). The V and J ends lost 4 bases and 5 bases, in that order; junction bases with no gene match: 11. This CDR3 comprises 15 residues.

This clonotype was recorded many times. The chain combines TRBV7-2 with TRBJ2-7, with no clear D. Germline CDR1 and CDR2: SGHTA and FQGNSA. V lost 4 bases and J lost 5, with 24 bases in between. This CDR3 is 17 amino acids long. CDR3 amino acids: CASSSSRGITDNNEQYF. As DNA, the CDR3 is TGTGCCAGCAGCTCCTCCCGAGGTATAACAGATAATAACGAGCAGTACTTC.

V and J are TRBV11-2 and TRBJ2-4; D gene uncertain. The CDR3 sequence is 12 residues long. Germline CDR1 reads SGHAT; CDR2 reads FQNNGV. The V gene lost 1 base and the J gene lost 10 bases, with 8 bases spanning the gap. The CDR3: CASSLVLGIQYF. The CDR3 region has the DNA TGTGCCAGCAGCTTAGTATTGGGAATTCAGTACTTC.

In this sample, this clonotype turned up many times. This sequence joins TRBV4-2 and TRBJ2-1, with D possibly matching TRBD1 (6 bases). From germline, CDR1 is LGHNA and CDR2 YNFKEQ. The CDR3 runs 16 residues. V was shortened by 0 bases and J by 1 base, with 10 bases between the two germline ends. As DNA, the CDR3 is TGTGCCAGCAGCCAAGAGGGGGCAGGGTCCTACAATGAGCAGTTCTTC. This sequence encodes CASSQEGAGSYNEQFF.

This clonotype showed up just a few times. J is TRBJ1-2 and V is TRBV6-1; 8 bases fit TRBD1. The CDR3 sequence is 14 residues long. Germline loops: CDR1 MNHNS, CDR2 SASEGT. J lost 8 bases, V lost 6 bases, and 11 bases had no gene match. DNA for the CDR3: TGTGCCAGCAGCGCAATGGACAGGGCTCGCGGCTACACCTTC. Translated, it gives CASSAMDRARGYTF.

Only a few counts were recorded for this clonotype. The rearrangement joins TRBV24-1 to TRBJ2-7; D remains ambiguous. The CDR3 totals 13 residues. Trimming pared 6 bases from V and 4 bases from J, leaving 12 bases between. CDR1 is KGHDR and CDR2 is SFDVKD in the germline V gene. This chain's CDR3 is CATSLSSEYEQYF. Here the CDR3 DNA reads TGTGCCACCAGTCTGTCTAGTGAGTACGAGCAGTACTTC.

This clonotype was counted only a few times. This chain uses TRBV6-5 with TRBJ2-2; 12 bases map to TRBD2. Germline trimming cut 2 bases from V and 5 bases from J; bases unmatched to any gene: 3. The germline V gene encodes CDR1 MNHEY and CDR2 SVGAGI. The CDR3 spans 16 residues. The DNA for the CDR3 is TGTGCCAGCAGTTACATTACTAGCGGGAGGACCGGGGAGCTGTTTTTT. As protein: CASSYITSGRTGELFF.

Note on this clonotype: A read error may produce the germline difference seen at one junction end. The chain carries TRBV3-1 and TRBJ1-1; D is ambiguous. The V gene's germline CDR1 is LGHDT and CDR2 YNNKEL (reference sequence). The CDR3 totals 14 residues. The CDR3 sequence: CASSQEGRVTEAIF. The CDR3 DNA reads TGTGCCAGCAGCCAGGAGGGAAGGGTTACTGAAGCTATCTTT.

This clonotype was observed a few times. The rearrangement uses TRBV12-3 or TRBV12-4 and TRBJ2-1; 10 nucleotides match TRBD2. Trimming removed 5 bases from V and 15 bases from J; junction bases left unmatched: 1. This CDR3 is built from 10 residues. The CDR3 DNA reads as TGTGCCAGCAGTAGCGGGAGGGTGTTCTTC. The encoded protein is CASSSGRVFF.

This clonotype was detected once. The V and J genes are TRBV7-9 and TRBJ1-2; 7 bases match TRBD1. V lost 5 bases and J lost 6; bases outside the gene matches: 9. The CDR3 has 14 amino acids. Germline V gives CDR1 SEHNR, CDR2 FQNEAQ (reference sequence). CDR3 DNA: TGTGCCAGCAGCCATCAATCGACAGGGAATGGCTACACCTTC. Translating gives CASSHQSTGNGYTF.

The table lists this clonotype with a few counts. The gene calls are TRBV30 and TRBJ2-1; TRBD2 matches 16 bases. In germline, CDR1 is GTSNPN, CDR2 SVGIG (reference sequence). V lost 0 bases to trimming and J lost 9 bases; unmatched junction nucleotides: 2. The length of the CDR3 is 15 residues. The CDR3 nucleotides read TGTGCCTGGAGTGTGGGACTAGCGGGAGGGTCTGAGCAGTTCTTC. Protein: CAWSVGLAGGSEQFF.

The genes are TRBV3-1 and TRBJ2-7; TRBD2 matches at 11 bases. The ends lost 5 bases at V and 6 bases at J; junction bases unmatched: 3. The CDR3 consists of 13 residues. CDR1 is LGHDT, CDR2 YNNKEL, per germline (reference sequence). CDR3 sequence: CASSSTSGSEQYF. The CDR3, as DNA: TGTGCCAGCAGCTCTACTAGCGGGAGCGAGCAGTACTTC.

In this sample, this clonotype turned up a few times. V is TRBV19 and J is TRBJ2-6; D is undetermined. V lost 8 bases and J 1 base, leaving 3 bases between the germline ends. This CDR3 comprises 12 residues. The germline gives CDR1 LNHDA, CDR2 SQIVND (reference sequence). This CDR3 reads CASVSGANVLTF. The CDR3, as DNA: TGTGCCAGTGTTTCTGGGGCCAACGTCCTGACTTTC.

In its sample, this clonotype was seen a few times. This rearrangement joins TRBV20-1 to TRBJ2-7, with D perhaps TRBD2 (6 bases). CDR3 length: 14 amino acids. V gave up 2 bases and J gave up 2 bases, with 13 bases separating them. The V gene's germline CDR1 is DFQATT and CDR2 SNEGSKA (reference sequence). CDR3 DNA sequence: TGCAGTGCTAGACTCGGGGGAATGCCCTACGAGCAGTACTTC. Translated, it gives CSARLGGMPYEQYF.

This clonotype was seen more than once but under ten times. V and J are TRBV18 and TRBJ1-2, with 8 bases matching TRBD1. The germline CDR1 and CDR2 sequences are KGHSH and LQKENI. Trimming cost V 1 base and J 1 base; bases outside gene matches: 5. The CDR3 contains 16 residues. The CDR3 reads CASSPLGQEFNYGYTF. The CDR3 DNA reads TGTGCCAGCTCACCACTGGGACAGGAGTTTAACTATGGCTACACCTTC. The variable domain in full, completed from reference TRBV18 and TRBJ1-2, reads NAGVMQNPRHLVRRRGQEARLRCSPMKGHSHVYWYRQLPEEGLKFMVYLQKENIIDESGMPKERFSAEFPKEGPSILRIQQVVRGDSAAYFCASSPLGQEFNYGYTFGSGTRLTVV.

This clonotype was observed a few times. V and J are TRBV4-1 and TRBJ2-7; TRBD2 is a possible D gene (6 bases). With 4 bases removed from V and 5 bases from J, the gap between germline ends came to 18 bases. CDR1 is MGHRA and CDR2 is YSYEKL in the germline V gene. The length of the CDR3 is 15 residues. The CDR3 reads CASSRSLAPQNEQYF. The CDR3 DNA follows: TGCGCCAGCAGCCGAAGCCTAGCGCCGCAGAACGAGCAGTACTTC.

This clonotype was found many times. The CDR3 region has the DNA TGCGCCAGCAGCCGTTCAACAGGGGTTGGGGGCAACTATGGCTACACCTTC. Translating it yields CASSRSTGVGGNYGYTF. The rearrangement links TRBV4-1 to TRBJ1-2; 7 nucleotides line up with TRBD1. The CDR3 has 17 residues. From germline, CDR1 is MGHRA and CDR2 YSYEKL. After removal of 4 bases from V and 2 bases from J, the junction contained 13 bases not matched to a gene.

A few counts support this clonotype. The J gene is TRBJ2-3, the V gene TRBV27; 8 bases match TRBD1. The CDR3 totals 17 residues. Germline V gives CDR1 MNHEY, CDR2 SMNVEV (reference sequence). Losses at the gene ends were 1 base for V and 4 bases for J; bases not matched to a gene: 10. The CDR3 reads CASSLFPGQDLADTQYF. DNA of the CDR3: TGTGCCAGCAGTTTATTCCCGGGACAGGATTTGGCAGATACGCAGTATTTT.

The V gene is TRBV7-6, the J gene TRBJ1-1; D gene unclear. Germline V gives CDR1 SGHVS, CDR2 FNYEAQ. The ends were cut back, 1 base at V and 0 bases at J, with 24 bases in the middle. The CDR3 contains 20 residues. The CDR3 bases are TGTGCCAGCAGCTTAGAGGGTCCTAGGCCGGAAAATATTATGAACACTGAAGCTTTCTTT. Encoded protein: CASSLEGPRPENIMNTEAFF.

This clonotype occurred once. The gene calls are TRBV9 and TRBJ2-5; 11 bases line up with TRBD1. Germline values: CDR1 SGDLS, CDR2 YYNGEE. This CDR3 has 17 amino acids. V was pared by 4 bases and J by 2 bases, with 10 bases of the junction left unmatched. The CDR3 nucleotides are TGTGCCAGCAGCTTGGGGGACAGGGGGTACCATCAAGAGACCCAGTACTTC. The encoded protein is CASSLGDRGYHQETQYF. The whole variable domain, filled in from reference TRBV9 and TRBJ2-5, reads DSGVTQTPKHLITATGQRVTLRCSPRSGDLSVYWYQQSLDQGLQFLIQYYNGEERAKGNILERFSAQQFPDLHSELNLSSLELGDSALYFCASSLGDRGYHQETQYFGPGTRLLVL.

The chain uses TRBV28 and TRBJ2-7, with D maybe TRBD1 (6 bases). Germline V gene sequence: CDR1 MDHEN, CDR2 SYDVKM. This CDR3 has 16 amino acids. Trimming shortened V by 7 bases and J by 3 bases, and 22 bases separated the two germline ends. This CDR3 reads CASTPDPTGEYYEQYF. The CDR3 bases are TGTGCCAGCACCCCCGATCCGACAGGCGAGTACTACGAGCAGTACTTC.

This clonotype has just one count. CDR3 loop: CASSAGGSYSNQPQHF. Written as DNA, the CDR3 is TGTGCCAGCAGCGCTGGGGGGTCCTATAGCAATCAGCCCCAGCATTTT. The rearrangement links TRBV2 to TRBJ1-5; D perhaps matches TRBD1 (5 bases). V was pared by 6 bases and J by 0 bases, with 15 bases between. Germline CDR1 SNHLY, CDR2 FYNNEI. The CDR3 sequence is 16 residues long. The complete variable domain, with remaining parts taken from reference TRBV2 and TRBJ1-5, reads EPEVTQTPSHQVTQMGQEVILRCVPISNHLYFYWYRQILGQKVEFLVSFYNNEISEKSEIFDDQFSVERPDGSNFTLKIRSTKLEDSAMYFCASSAGGSYSNQPQHFGDGTRLSIL.

The V gene is TRBV2, the J gene TRBJ2-7; TRBD2 might be the D (5 bases). The CDR3 extends over 14 amino acids. The V end lost 2 bases, the J end lost 3 bases, and 11 bases lay between the germline ends. In germline, CDR1 is SNHLY, CDR2 FYNNEI. CDR3 bases: TGTGCCAGCAGTGAATCAAGCGGTCGCTACGAGCAGTACTTC. This codes for CASSESSGRYEQYF.

On this clonotype itself: The germline gene is not matched at one end of the junction; a read error may be the cause. The CDR3 here is CAGSQLVAGGYEQYF. CDR3 nucleotide sequence: TGTGCCGGCAGCCAACTAGTAGCGGGAGGGTACGAGCAGTACTTC. The rearrangement links TRBV4-2 to TRBJ2-7; 11 bases fit TRBD2. Germline CDR1 reads LGHNA; CDR2 reads YNFKEQ. The CDR3 has 15 amino acids.

The rearrangement links TRBV12-3 or TRBV12-4 to TRBJ2-3, with D possibly called TRBD1 or TRBD2 (5 bases each). This CDR3 has 16 residues. V lost 1 base to trimming and J lost 4 bases, with 15 bases between them. The CDR3 loop is CASSLGGRPTADTQYF. Written as DNA, the CDR3 is TGTGCCAGCAGTTTAGGTGGGAGACCGACAGCAGATACGCAGTATTTT.

This clonotype occurred a few times. V gene TRBV18 combines with J gene TRBJ2-6; D assignment may be TRBD1 or TRBD2 (5 bases each). The ends were cut back, 4 bases at V and 0 bases at J, with 16 bases in the middle. The CDR3 runs 18 residues. Per germline, CDR1 KGHSH and CDR2 LQKENI. CDR3 sequence: CASSHPGTVSSGANVLTF. CDR3 coding DNA: TGTGCCAGCTCACACCCCGGGACCGTGAGCTCTGGGGCCAACGTCCTGACTTTC.

This chain joins TRBV7-6 and TRBJ1-1; D gene uncertain. V lost 4 bases and J lost 5, with 11 bases in between. The germline gives CDR1 SGHVS, CDR2 FNYEAQ. CDR3 size: 13 residues. The CDR3: CASSSEDGTEAFF. The CDR3 nucleotides read TGTGCCAGCAGCTCGGAGGATGGTACTGAAGCTTTCTTT.

The gene calls are TRBV6-1 and TRBJ2-5, with D tentatively TRBD1 (5 bases). Germline V lookup: CDR1 MNHNS, CDR2 SASEGT. This CDR3 has 12 residues. Trimming shortened V by 5 bases and J by 11 bases, and 15 bases separated the two germline ends. CDR3 amino acids: CASSPQTDEQYF. The CDR3 DNA reads as TGTGCCAGCAGTCCCCAGACAGATGAGCAGTACTTC.